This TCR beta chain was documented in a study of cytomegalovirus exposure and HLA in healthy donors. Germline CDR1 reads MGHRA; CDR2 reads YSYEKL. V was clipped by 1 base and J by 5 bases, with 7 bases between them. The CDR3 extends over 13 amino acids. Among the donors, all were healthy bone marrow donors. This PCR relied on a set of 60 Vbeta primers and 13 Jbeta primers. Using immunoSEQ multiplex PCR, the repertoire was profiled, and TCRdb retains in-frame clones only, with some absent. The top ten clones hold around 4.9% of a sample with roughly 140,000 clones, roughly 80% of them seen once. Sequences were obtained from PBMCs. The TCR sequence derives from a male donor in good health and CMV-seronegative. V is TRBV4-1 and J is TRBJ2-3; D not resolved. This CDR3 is CASSQGPQDTQYF. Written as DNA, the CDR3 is TGCGCCAGCAGCCAAGGGCCTCAAGATACGCAGTATTTT.